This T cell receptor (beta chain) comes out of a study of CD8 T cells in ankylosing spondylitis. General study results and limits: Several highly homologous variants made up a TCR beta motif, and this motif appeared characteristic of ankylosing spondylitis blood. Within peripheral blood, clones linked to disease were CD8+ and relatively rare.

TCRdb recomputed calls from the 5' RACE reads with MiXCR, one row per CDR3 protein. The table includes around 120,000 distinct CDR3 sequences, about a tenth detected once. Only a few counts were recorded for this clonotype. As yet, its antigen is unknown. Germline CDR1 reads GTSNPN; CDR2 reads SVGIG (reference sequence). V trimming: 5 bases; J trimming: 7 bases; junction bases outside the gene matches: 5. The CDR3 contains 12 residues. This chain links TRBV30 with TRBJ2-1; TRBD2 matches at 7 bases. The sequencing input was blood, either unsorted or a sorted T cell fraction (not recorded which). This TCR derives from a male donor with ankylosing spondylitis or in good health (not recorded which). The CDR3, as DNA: TGTGCCTGGGGAGCGGGACCGAATGAGCAGTTCTTC. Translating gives CAWGAGPNEQFF.